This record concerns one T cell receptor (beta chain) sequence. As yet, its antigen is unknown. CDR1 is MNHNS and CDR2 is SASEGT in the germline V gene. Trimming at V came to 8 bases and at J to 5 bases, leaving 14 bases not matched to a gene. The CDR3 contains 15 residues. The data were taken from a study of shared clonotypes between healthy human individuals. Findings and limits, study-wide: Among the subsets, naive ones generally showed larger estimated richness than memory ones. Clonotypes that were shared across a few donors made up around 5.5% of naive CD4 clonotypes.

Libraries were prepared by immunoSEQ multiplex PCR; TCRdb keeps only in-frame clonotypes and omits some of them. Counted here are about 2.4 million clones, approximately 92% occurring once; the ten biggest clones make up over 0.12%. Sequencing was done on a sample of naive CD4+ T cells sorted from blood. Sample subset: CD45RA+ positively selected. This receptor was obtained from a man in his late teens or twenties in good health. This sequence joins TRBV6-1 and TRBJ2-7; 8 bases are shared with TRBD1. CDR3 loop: CASLYGQGVSHEQYF. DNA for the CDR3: TGTGCCAGCTTATACGGACAGGGCGTGTCCCACGAGCAGTACTTC.